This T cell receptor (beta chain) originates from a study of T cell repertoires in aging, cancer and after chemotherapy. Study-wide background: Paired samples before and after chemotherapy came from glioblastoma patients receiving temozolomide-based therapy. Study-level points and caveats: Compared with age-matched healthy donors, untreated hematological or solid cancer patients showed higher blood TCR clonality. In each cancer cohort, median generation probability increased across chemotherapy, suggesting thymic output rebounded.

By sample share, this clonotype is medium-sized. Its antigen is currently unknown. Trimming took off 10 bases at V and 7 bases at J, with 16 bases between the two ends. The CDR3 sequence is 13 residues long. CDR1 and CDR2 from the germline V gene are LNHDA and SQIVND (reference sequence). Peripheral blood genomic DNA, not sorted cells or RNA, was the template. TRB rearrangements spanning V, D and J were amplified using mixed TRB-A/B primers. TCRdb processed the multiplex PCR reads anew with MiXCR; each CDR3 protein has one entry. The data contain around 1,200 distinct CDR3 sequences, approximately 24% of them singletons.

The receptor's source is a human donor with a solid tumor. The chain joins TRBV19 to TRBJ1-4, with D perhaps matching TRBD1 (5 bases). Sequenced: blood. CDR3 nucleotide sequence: TGTGCCACCAAGGGGCTCGGCGCTGAAAAACTGTTTTTT. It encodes CATKGLGAEKLFF.